Sequencing of this T cell receptor beta chain was carried out in a study of blood T cell repertoires in COVID-19. Study as a whole: COVID-19 samples from acute and convalescent phases originated in the United States, Italy and Spain.

How the authors handled the data: Estimated nucleated cell counts came from reference gene primer amplification. The repertoire was sequenced with immunoSEQ multiplex PCR; TCRdb's copy has only in-frame clones and lacks some. The V and J calls and the clone size are those of that table, but D and trimming were determined from the DNA. The table shows some 100,000 clones, with roughly 82% occurring only once. The sequence came from a woman of 80 years or more with active or convalescent COVID-19. Material for sequencing was peripheral blood.

The CDR3, as DNA: TGTGCCAGTAGTATTTCGGCCGCGACTAGCACAGATACGCAGTATTTT. Translating gives CASSISAATSTDTQYF. V usage is TRBV19 and J usage is TRBJ2-3; D unclear. The germline V gene has CDR1 LNHDA and CDR2 SQIVND (reference sequence). The CDR3 consists of 16 residues. V was pared by 3 bases and J by 0 bases, with 13 bases between.